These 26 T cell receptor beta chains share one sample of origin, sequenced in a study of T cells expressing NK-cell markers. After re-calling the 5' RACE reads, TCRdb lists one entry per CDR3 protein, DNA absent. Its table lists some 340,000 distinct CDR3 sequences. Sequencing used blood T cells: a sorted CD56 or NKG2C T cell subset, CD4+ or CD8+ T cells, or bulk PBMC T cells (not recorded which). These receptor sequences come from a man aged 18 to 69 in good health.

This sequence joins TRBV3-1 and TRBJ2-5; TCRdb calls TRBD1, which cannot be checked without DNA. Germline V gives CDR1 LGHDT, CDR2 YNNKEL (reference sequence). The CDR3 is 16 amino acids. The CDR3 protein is CASSQDTGGYLKTQYF.

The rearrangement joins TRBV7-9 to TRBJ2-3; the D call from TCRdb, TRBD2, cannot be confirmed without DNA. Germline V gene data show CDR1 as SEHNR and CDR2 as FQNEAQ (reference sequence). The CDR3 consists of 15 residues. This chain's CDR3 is CASIRDLGSTDTQYF.

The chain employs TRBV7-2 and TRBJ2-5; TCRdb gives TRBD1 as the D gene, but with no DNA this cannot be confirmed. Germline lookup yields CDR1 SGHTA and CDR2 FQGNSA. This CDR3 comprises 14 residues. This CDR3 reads CASSADRGTETQYF.

CDR3 sequence reads: CASSISRTTTETQYF. The chain links TRBV19 to TRBJ2-5. CDR3 length: 15 amino acids. The germline CDR1 and CDR2 sequences are LNHDA and SQIVND (reference sequence).

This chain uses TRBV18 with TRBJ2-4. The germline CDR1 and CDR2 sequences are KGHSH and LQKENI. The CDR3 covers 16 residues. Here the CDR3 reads CASSHLKAEAKNIQYF.

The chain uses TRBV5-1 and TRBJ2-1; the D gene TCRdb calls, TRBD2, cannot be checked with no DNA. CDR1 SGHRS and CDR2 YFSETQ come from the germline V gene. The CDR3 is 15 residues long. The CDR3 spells CASSLDSGGYNEQFF.

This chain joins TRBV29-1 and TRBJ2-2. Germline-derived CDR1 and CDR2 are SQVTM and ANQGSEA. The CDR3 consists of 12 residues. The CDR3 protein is CSATVNTGELFF.

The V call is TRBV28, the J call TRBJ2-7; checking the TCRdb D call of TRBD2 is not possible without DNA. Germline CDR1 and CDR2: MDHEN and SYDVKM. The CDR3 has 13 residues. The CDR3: CAIGRVGSYEQYF.

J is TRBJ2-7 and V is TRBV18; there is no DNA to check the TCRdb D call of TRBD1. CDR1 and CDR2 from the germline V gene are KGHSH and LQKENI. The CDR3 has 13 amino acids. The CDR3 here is CASSPGQGTEQYF.

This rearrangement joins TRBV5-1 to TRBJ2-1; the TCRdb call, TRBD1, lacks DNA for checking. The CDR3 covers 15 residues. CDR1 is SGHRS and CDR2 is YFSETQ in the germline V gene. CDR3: CASRGEGHPSNEQFF.

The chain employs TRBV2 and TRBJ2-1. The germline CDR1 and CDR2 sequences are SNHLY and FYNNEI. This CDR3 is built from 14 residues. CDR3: CASNDGISYNEQFF. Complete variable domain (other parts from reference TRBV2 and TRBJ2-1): EPEVTQTPSHQVTQMGQEVILRCVPISNHLYFYWYRQILGQKVEFLVSFYNNEISEKSEIFDDQFSVERPDGSNFTLKIRSTKLEDSAMYFCASNDGISYNEQFFGPGTRLTVL.

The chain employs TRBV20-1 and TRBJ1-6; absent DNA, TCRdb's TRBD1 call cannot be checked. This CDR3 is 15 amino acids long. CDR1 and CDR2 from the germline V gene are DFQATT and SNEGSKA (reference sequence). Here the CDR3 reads CSAREYDSNNSPLHF.

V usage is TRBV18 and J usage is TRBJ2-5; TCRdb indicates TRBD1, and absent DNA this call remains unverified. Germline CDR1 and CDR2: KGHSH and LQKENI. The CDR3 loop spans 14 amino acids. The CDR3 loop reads CASSIGTAIETQYF.

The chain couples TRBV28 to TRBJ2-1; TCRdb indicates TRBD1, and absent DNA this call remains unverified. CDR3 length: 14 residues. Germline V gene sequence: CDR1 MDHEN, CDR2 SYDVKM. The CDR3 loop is CASRGGAVYNEQFF. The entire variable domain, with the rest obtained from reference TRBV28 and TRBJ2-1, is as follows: DVKVTQSSRYLVKRTGEKVFLECVQDMDHENMFWYRQDPGLGLRLIYFSYDVKMKEKGDIPEGYSVSREKKERFSLILESASTNQTSMYLCASRGGAVYNEQFFGPGTRLTVL.

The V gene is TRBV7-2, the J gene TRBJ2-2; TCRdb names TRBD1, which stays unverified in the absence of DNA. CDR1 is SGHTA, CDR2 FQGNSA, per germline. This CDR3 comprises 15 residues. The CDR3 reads CASSLYRTGAGELFF.

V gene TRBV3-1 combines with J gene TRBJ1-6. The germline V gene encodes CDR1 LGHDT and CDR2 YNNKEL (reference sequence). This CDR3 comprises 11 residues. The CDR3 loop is CASSQLSPLHF. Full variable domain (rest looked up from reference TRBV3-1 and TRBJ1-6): DTAVSQTPKYLVTQMGNDKSIKCEQNLGHDTMYWYKQDSKKFLKIMFSYNNKELIINETVPNRFSPKSPDKAHLNLHINSLELGDSAVYFCASSQLSPLHFGNGTRLTVT.

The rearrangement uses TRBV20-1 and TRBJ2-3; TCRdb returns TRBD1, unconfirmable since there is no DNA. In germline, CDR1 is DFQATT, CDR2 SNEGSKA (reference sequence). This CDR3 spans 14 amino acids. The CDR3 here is CSAPGHQGIDTQYF.

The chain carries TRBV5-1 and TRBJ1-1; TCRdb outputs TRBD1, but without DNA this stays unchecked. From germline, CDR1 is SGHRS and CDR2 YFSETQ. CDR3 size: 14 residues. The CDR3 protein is CASSSGQGGTEAFF.

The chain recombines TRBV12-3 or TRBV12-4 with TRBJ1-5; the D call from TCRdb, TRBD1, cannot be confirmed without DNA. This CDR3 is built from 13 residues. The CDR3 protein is CASSPTGGQPQHF.

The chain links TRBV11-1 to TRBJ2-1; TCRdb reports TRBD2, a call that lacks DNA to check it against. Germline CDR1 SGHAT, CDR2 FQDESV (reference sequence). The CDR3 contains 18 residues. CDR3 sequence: CASSSRGLAGGRYNEQFF.

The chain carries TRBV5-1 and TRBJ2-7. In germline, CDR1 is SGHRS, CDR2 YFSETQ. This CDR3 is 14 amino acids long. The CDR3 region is CASSLRLQSYEQYF.

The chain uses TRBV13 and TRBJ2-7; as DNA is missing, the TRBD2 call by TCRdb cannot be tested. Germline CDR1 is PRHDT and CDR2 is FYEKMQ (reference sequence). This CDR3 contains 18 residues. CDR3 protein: CASSLQMKYSGGIYEQYF.

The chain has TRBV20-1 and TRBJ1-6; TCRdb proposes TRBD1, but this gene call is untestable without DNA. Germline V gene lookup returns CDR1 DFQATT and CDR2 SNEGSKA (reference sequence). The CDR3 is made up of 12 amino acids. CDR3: CSAGQGLNPLHF.

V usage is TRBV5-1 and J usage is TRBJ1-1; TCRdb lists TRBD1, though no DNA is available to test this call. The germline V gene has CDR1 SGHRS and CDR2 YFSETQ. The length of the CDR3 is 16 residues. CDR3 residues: CASSSNRERVNTEAFF.

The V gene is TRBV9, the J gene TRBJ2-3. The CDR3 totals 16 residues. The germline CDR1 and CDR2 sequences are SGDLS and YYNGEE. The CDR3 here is CASSVVGSRPTDTQYF.

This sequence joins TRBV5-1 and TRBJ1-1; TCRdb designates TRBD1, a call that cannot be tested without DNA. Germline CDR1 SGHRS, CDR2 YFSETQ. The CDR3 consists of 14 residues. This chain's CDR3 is CASRDGTAATEAFF.